The 21 T cell receptor beta chains listed next were all sequenced from one sample in a study of cytomegalovirus exposure and HLA in healthy donors. The PCR had 60 Vbeta and 13 Jbeta primers. TCRdb keeps only in-frame clones here, not all; method: immunoSEQ multiplex PCR. The sample includes about 59,000 clones, approximately 80% of them seen just once. Sequenced sample: PBMCs. Every receptor here comes from a woman aged 35 to 49 in good health and CMV-seronegative.

The rearrangement joins TRBV5-1 to TRBJ2-5, with 8 positions matching TRBD2. This CDR3 region has 17 residues. V gave up 9 bases and J gave up 1 base; unmatched junction bases: 17. Germline-derived CDR1 and CDR2 are SGHRS and YFSETQ. The CDR3 protein is CATRQSAGGGAQETQYF. The CDR3, as DNA: TGCGCCACCCGGCAGTCCGCGGGAGGAGGGGCCCAAGAGACCCAGTACTTC.

The genes are TRBV7-9 and TRBJ2-1; 14 bases line up with TRBD2. The V gene's germline CDR1 is SEHNR and CDR2 FQNEAQ (reference sequence). After removal of 5 bases from V and 6 bases from J, the junction contained 3 bases not matched to a gene. This CDR3 is built from 15 residues. This chain's CDR3 is CASSRTSGRRNEQFF. Written as DNA, the CDR3 is TGTGCCAGCAGCCGGACTAGCGGGAGGCGCAATGAGCAGTTCTTC.

This chain uses TRBV19 with TRBJ1-5; 11 positions agree with TRBD1. Trimming cost V 7 bases and J 6 bases; bases outside gene matches: 11. This CDR3 contains 16 residues. Germline-derived CDR1 and CDR2 are LNHDA and SQIVND (reference sequence). The CDR3 sequence: CASTDGGQGASQPQHF. The CDR3 bases are TGTGCCAGTACCGATGGTGGACAGGGGGCCTCTCAGCCCCAGCATTTT.

This clone was seen only once. This chain uses TRBV5-1 with TRBJ2-1; D is perhaps TRBD1 (6 bases). CDR3 length: 18 residues. Germline lookup yields CDR1 SGHRS and CDR2 YFSETQ. The germline V and J ends were trimmed by 1 base and 6 bases, with 23 bases remaining between them. Written as DNA, the CDR3 is TGCGCCAGCAGCTTGAACTTACTCAGGGGTTCAGAGGGCAATGAGCAGTTCTTC. Its protein is CASSLNLLRGSEGNEQFF.

This rearrangement joins TRBV5-6 to TRBJ1-3, with D unresolved. V was pared by 2 bases and J by 0 bases, with 6 bases between. The CDR3 is 14 residues long. Germline V CDR1 and CDR2: SGHDT, YYEEEE. The CDR3 DNA reads as TGTGCCAGCAGCTTCGGGGTCTCTGGAAACACCATATATTTT. Translated: CASSFGVSGNTIYF.

This clone was picked up a small number of times. The J gene is TRBJ2-3, the V gene TRBV5-1; D not certain. The CDR3 covers 15 residues. Germline CDR1 and CDR2: SGHRS and YFSETQ. Trimming pared 0 bases from V and 6 bases from J, leaving 14 bases between. The CDR3 is CASSLGALTADTQYF. DNA of the CDR3: TGCGCCAGCAGCTTGGGGGCCCTTACCGCGGATACGCAGTATTTT.

The V gene is TRBV5-1, the J gene TRBJ2-7, with D possibly matching TRBD1 (6 bases). The germline V gene has CDR1 SGHRS and CDR2 YFSETQ. This CDR3 is built from 12 residues. The ends were cut back, 4 bases at V and 3 bases at J, with 8 bases in the middle. CDR3 nucleotide sequence: TGCGCCAGCAGCCAAGGGGGCTACGAGCAGTACTTC. Translating it yields CASSQGGYEQYF.

This clone was detected a few times. The gene calls are TRBV28 and TRBJ2-3; TRBD2 aligns across 8 bases. V lost 7 bases, J lost 4 bases, and 7 bases stayed unmatched. The CDR3 covers 14 residues. The V gene's germline CDR1 is MDHEN and CDR2 SYDVKM. In DNA, the CDR3 is TGTGCCAGCATCGGGAGGGCCGGCTCAGATACGCAGTATTTT. It encodes CASIGRAGSDTQYF. The entire variable domain, with the rest obtained from reference TRBV28 and TRBJ2-3, is as follows: DVKVTQSSRYLVKRTGEKVFLECVQDMDHENMFWYRQDPGLGLRLIYFSYDVKMKEKGDIPEGYSVSREKKERFSLILESASTNQTSMYLCASIGRAGSDTQYFGPGTRLTVL.

This sequence joins TRBV5-1 and TRBJ2-7, with TRBD2 matching over 9 bases. Per germline, CDR1 SGHRS and CDR2 YFSETQ. This CDR3 contains 15 residues. With 2 bases clipped from V and 0 bases from J, the junction kept 3 bases outside the gene matches. CDR3 nucleotide sequence: TGCGCCAGCAGCTTTAATAGCGGGAGCTCCTACGAGCAGTACTTC. It is translated as CASSFNSGSSYEQYF.

The V gene is TRBV29-1, the J gene TRBJ2-3; D is ambiguous. CDR3 length: 12 residues. With 7 bases removed from V and 6 bases from J, the gap between germline ends came to 14 bases. Germline V gene lookup returns CDR1 SQVTM and CDR2 ANQGSEA. The CDR3 DNA is TGCAGCGCCGCCCAGATTTCGGATACGCAGTATTTT. Amino acid sequence: CSAAQISDTQYF.

The chain uses TRBV5-1 and TRBJ2-1; D is perhaps TRBD1 (5 bases). CDR1 is SGHRS, CDR2 YFSETQ, per germline. Between the trimmed V and J ends, which lost 0 bases and 1 base, there was a span of 8 bases. This CDR3 has 15 amino acids. CDR3 amino acids: CASSLEGHSYNEQFF. For the CDR3, the DNA is TGCGCCAGCAGCTTGGAGGGGCATTCCTACAATGAGCAGTTCTTC.

The chain has TRBV30 and TRBJ1-6; TRBD1 agrees at 10 bases. Per the germline V gene, CDR1 is GTSNPN and CDR2 is SVGIG (reference sequence). V trimming: 8 bases; J trimming: 14 bases; junction bases outside the gene matches: 24. The CDR3 runs 17 residues. The CDR3 is CAINSSPTGGFGSTLHF. The CDR3 coding sequence is TGTGCCATCAATTCCTCACCGACAGGGGGCTTTGGGTCAACCCTCCACTTT.

The sample holds one count of this clone. The chain employs TRBV30 and TRBJ1-1; D gene unclear. V lost 4 bases and J 1 base, leaving 7 bases between the germline ends. Germline CDR1 is GTSNPN and CDR2 is SVGIG (reference sequence). This CDR3 comprises 12 residues. The CDR3 DNA reads TGTGCCTGGATGCGAGGGAACACTGAAGCTTTCTTT. This codes for CAWMRGNTEAFF.

The CDR3 protein is CASSQYERQPQHF. In DNA form, the CDR3 reads TGTGCCAGCAGTCAATACGAGCGGCAGCCCCAGCATTTT. The chain combines TRBV6-6 with TRBJ1-5, with D unclear. V was trimmed by 5 bases and J by 7 bases, leaving 12 bases between them. Germline lookup yields CDR1 MNHNY and CDR2 SVGAGI (reference sequence). The CDR3 has 13 residues.

This chain connects TRBV7-3 to TRBJ2-1; possibly TRBD2 for D (5 bases). The CDR3 is made up of 14 amino acids. V dropped 3 bases and J dropped 5 bases, with 11 bases sitting between them. Germline V CDR1 and CDR2: SGHTA, FQGTGA. CDR3 region: CASSFQAVNNEQFF. DNA for the CDR3: TGTGCCAGCAGCTTCCAAGCGGTGAACAATGAGCAGTTCTTC.

This chain's CDR3 is CSGRDSASEAFF. CDR3 DNA sequence: TGCAGCGGCCGCGACAGCGCCTCTGAAGCTTTCTTT. The chain uses TRBV29-1 and TRBJ1-1; D possibly corresponds to TRBD1 (5 bases). The ends were cut back, 7 bases at V and 6 bases at J, with 15 bases in the middle. CDR1 and CDR2 from the germline V gene are SQVTM and ANQGSEA. The CDR3 contains 12 residues.

This clone showed up just once. The rearrangement uses TRBV4-2 and TRBJ2-1, with a weak D call TRBD2 (6 bases). Germline-derived CDR1 and CDR2 are LGHNA and YNFKEQ. This CDR3 is 15 amino acids long. Trimming removed 1 base at V and 7 bases at J, with 14 bases between. This CDR3 is CASSQVPGAENEQFF. CDR3 sequence (DNA): TGTGCCAGCAGCCAAGTCCCGGGAGCTGAGAATGAGCAGTTCTTC.

The chain combines TRBV6-1 with TRBJ2-6; weak D call: TRBD1 (5 bases). The germline gives CDR1 MNHNS, CDR2 SASEGT. V was shortened by 2 bases and J by 0 bases, with 14 bases between the two germline ends. This CDR3 contains 18 residues. CDR3 DNA: TGTGCCAGCAGTGAACAACAGGCCGCGAGCTCTGGGGCCAACGTCCTGACTTTC. This sequence encodes CASSEQQAASSGANVLTF.

This clone was detected once. J is TRBJ2-7 and V is TRBV28; D is unclear. The CDR3 is made up of 13 amino acids. Germline V CDR1 and CDR2: MDHEN, SYDVKM. The V end lost 1 base, the J end lost 5 bases, and 9 bases lay between the germline ends. CDR3 in amino acids: CASSLLGPHEQYF. CDR3 nucleotides: TGTGCCAGCAGTTTATTGGGCCCCCACGAGCAGTACTTC. Full variable domain (outside the CDR3, taken from reference TRBV28 and TRBJ2-7): DVKVTQSSRYLVKRTGEKVFLECVQDMDHENMFWYRQDPGLGLRLIYFSYDVKMKEKGDIPEGYSVSREKKERFSLILESASTNQTSMYLCASSLLGPHEQYFGPGTRLTVT.

This chain uses TRBV7-2 with TRBJ2-7, with 13 bases lining up with TRBD2. Germline values: CDR1 SGHTA, CDR2 FQGNSA. The CDR3 is 16 amino acids. With 0 bases clipped from V and 6 bases from J, the junction kept 5 bases outside the gene matches. In DNA, the CDR3 is TGTGCCAGCAGCTTAGCACTAGCGGGAGGGAAGGCCGAGCAGTACTTC. This encodes CASSLALAGGKAEQYF.

The chain couples TRBV29-1 to TRBJ1-4; possible D gene TRBD1, 5 bases. The CDR3 has 13 residues. Germline CDR1 is SQVTM and CDR2 is ANQGSEA. Between the trimmed V and J ends, which lost 3 bases and 8 bases, there was a span of 13 bases. CDR3 DNA: TGCAGCGTTGAGCCGGGGGTAGGCGAAAAACTGTTTTTT. Protein sequence: CSVEPGVGEKLFF.